The sequence of this T cell receptor (beta chain) was determined in a study of blood T cell repertoires in COVID-19. Sequenced by immunoSEQ multiplex PCR; TCRdb stores in-frame clones only, minus some. Altogether approximately 300,000 clones are present, more than 85% being singletons, with the ten largest covering about 18%. CDR3 size: 12 residues. The germline gives CDR1 ENHRY, CDR2 SYGVKD. V was clipped by 6 bases and J by 7 bases, with 9 bases between them. The sequence came from a woman in her twenties or thirties who had recovered from COVID-19. This chain joins TRBV10-3 and TRBJ1-4, with D tentatively TRBD1 (6 bases). Sequenced sample: PBMCs or T cells enriched from blood (not recorded which). The CDR3 bases are TGTGCCATCAGGGACAGTGCTGAAAAACTGTTTTTT. It encodes CAIRDSAEKLFF.